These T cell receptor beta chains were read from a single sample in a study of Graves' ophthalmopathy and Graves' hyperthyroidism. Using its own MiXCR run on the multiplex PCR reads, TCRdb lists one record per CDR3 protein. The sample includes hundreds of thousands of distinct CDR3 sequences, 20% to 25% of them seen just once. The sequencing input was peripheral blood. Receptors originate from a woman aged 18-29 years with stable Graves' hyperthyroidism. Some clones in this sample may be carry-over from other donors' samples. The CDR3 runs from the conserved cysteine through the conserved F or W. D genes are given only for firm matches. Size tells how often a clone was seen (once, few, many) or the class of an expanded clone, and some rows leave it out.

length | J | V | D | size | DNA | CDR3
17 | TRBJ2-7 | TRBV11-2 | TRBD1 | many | TGTGCCAGCAGCTTAAGCTCCCGGGGACAGCACTCCTACGAGCAGTACTTC | CASSLSSRGQHSYEQYF
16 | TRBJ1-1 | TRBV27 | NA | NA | TGTGCCAGCAGTTTAATCGGCGGTTTCATGAACACTGAAGCTTTCTTT | CASSLIGGFMNTEAFF
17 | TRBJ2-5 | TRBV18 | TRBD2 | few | TGTGCCAGCTCACCAGACATAGCGGGGCGAAAAAAAGAGACCCAGTACTTC | CASSPDIAGRKKETQYF
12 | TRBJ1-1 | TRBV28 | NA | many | TGTGCCAGCAGTTTGTACGAAGGTGAAGCTTTCTTT | CASSLYEGEAFF
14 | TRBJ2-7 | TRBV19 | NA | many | TGTGCCAGTAGTCCCGGACAGCACTCCTACGAGCAGTACTTC | CASSPGQHSYEQYF
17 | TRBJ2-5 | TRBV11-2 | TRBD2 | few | TGTGCCAGCAGCTTCCACTCTGGGACTACGTTTCAAGAGACCCAGTACTTC | CASSFHSGTTFQETQYF
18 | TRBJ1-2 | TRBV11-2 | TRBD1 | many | TGTGCCAGCAGCTTAGGGGGGCTCCGGCGACAGGGAAACTATGGCTACACCTTC | CASSLGGLRRQGNYGYTF
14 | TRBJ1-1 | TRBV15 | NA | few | TGTGCCACCAGCCAGTTTGCGTGGAACACTGAAGCTTTCTTT | CATSQFAWNTEAFF
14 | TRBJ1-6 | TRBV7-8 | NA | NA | TGTGCCAGCAGTCCGGAGGCATGGCATTCACCCCTCCACTTT | CASSPEAWHSPLHF
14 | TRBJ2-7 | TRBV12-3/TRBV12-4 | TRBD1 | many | TGTGCCAGCAGTCCAGACAGGGTCACCTACGAGCAGTACTTC | CASSPDRVTYEQYF
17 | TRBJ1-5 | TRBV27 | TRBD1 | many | TGTGCCAGCAGTTTTTCGCGGACAGGGCGGAATAATTGGCCCCAGCATTTT | CASSFSRTGRNNWPQHF
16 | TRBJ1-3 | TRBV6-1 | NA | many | TGTGCCAGCAGTCGCGGACATTACAAACCCGGAAACACCATATATTTT | CASSRGHYKPGNTIYF
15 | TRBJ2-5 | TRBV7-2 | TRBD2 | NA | TGTGCCAGCAGCTTACTAGCGGGGTCCGGGGAGACCCAGTACTTC | CASSLLAGSGETQYF
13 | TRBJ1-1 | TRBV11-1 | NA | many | TGTGCCAGCAGCTTAGGCAGCTTCACTGAAGCTTTCTTT | CASSLGSFTEAFF
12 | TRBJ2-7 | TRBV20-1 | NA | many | TGCAGTCAGAGCCAAGGGACCTACGAGCAGTACTTC | CSQSQGTYEQYF
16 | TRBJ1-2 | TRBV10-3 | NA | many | TGTGCCATCAGATTACTTCCGGGGCATGAGGACTATGGCTACACCTTC | CAIRLLPGHEDYGYTF
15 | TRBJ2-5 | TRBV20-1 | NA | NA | TGCAGTGCTAGAGGGTGGGGGGGGCTCCAAGAGACCCAGTACTTC | CSARGWGGLQETQYF
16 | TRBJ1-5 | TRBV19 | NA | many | TGTGCCAGTAGTTCCTTGGGATCAAAACTCAATCAGCCCCAGCATTTT | CASSSLGSKLNQPQHF
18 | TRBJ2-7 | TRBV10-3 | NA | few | TGTGCCATCAGTGAGCCGGGGGGCGGCAGGGGGATCTCCTACGAGCAGTACTTC | CAISEPGGGRGISYEQYF
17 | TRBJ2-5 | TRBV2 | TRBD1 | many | TGTGCCAGCAGTGAAGGCGGACTTAGGGGGCTACAAGAGACCCAGTACTTC | CASSEGGLRGLQETQYF
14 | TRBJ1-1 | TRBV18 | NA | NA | TGTGCCAGCTCAACGACCGGGACTTACACTGAAGCTTTCTTT | CASSTTGTYTEAFF
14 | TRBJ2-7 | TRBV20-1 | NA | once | TGCAGTGCTAGAGATTGGGTTACTTCGGGGGAGCAGTACTTC | CSARDWVTSGEQYF
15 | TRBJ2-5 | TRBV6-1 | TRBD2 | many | TGTGCCAGCAGTGTTTTTAGCGGGGGTACGGAGACCCAGTACTTC | CASSVFSGGTETQYF
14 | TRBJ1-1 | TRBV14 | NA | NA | TGTGCCAGCAGCCAAGAAACACCGAACACTGAAGCTTTCTTT | CASSQETPNTEAFF
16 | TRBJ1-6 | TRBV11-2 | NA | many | TGTGCCAGCAGCTTAGGGGGGGGCTACAAAAATTCACCCCTCCACTTT | CASSLGGGYKNSPLHF
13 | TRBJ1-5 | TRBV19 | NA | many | TGTGCCAGTAGTATAGGGGGAGATCAGCCCCAGCATTTT | CASSIGGDQPQHF
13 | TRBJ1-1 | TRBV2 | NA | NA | TGTGCCAGCAGGGAGACGCAGGCGGGTGAAGCTTTCTTT | CASRETQAGEAFF
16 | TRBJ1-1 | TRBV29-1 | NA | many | TGCAGCGTCCATCGGCGAGGCGCCAGTCGGAACACTGAAGCTTTCTTT | CSVHRRGASRNTEAFF
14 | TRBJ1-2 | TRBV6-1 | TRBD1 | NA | TGTGCCAGCACCGCAGGGGGGACCAACTATGGCTACACCTTC | CASTAGGTNYGYTF
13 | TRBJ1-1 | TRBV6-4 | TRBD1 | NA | TGTGCCAGCAGTGACTTCTGGACAGGGGAAGCTTTCTTT | CASSDFWTGEAFF
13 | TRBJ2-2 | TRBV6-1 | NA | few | TGTGCCAGCCGGGACATTAACACCGGGGAGCTGTTTTTT | CASRDINTGELFF
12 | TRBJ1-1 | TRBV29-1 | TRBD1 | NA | TGCAGCGTTGAGGGACAGTCCACTGAAGCTTTCTTT | CSVEGQSTEAFF
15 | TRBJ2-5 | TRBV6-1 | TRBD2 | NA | TGTGCCAGCACAATCCTAGCGGGGGCAGGAGAGACCCAGTACTTC | CASTILAGAGETQYF
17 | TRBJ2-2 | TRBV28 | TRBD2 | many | TGTGCCAGCAGTTTTCTCGCCGGGACTAGCGGATCCGGGGAGCTGTTTTTT | CASSFLAGTSGSGELFF
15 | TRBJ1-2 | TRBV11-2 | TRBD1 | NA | TGTGCCAGCAGCTCCGACAGGGGGCAGGTAGATGGCTACACCTTC | CASSSDRGQVDGYTF
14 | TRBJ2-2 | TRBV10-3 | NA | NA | TGTGCCATCATGACCCAGCCGAACACCGGGGAGCTGTTTTTT | CAIMTQPNTGELFF
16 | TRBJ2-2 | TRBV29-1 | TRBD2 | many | TGCAGCGTTGAAACACCGGGACTAGCGGGAGCCGGGGAGCTGTTTTTT | CSVETPGLAGAGELFF
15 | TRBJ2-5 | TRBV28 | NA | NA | TGTGCCAGCAGCTACGGGCAGGTCGGATCGGAGACCCAGTACTTC | CASSYGQVGSETQYF
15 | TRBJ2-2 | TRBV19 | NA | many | TGTGCCAGTAGTTCAGGGGCCATGAACACCGGGGAGCTGTTTTTT | CASSSGAMNTGELFF
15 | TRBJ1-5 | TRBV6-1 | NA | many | TGTGCCAGCAGTGAATCGGTTGGGGGAGGCCAGCCCCAGCATTTT | CASSESVGGGQPQHF
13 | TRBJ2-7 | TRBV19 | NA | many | TGTGCCAGCCGACTCGGCCCATCCTACGAGCAGTACTTC | CASRLGPSYEQYF
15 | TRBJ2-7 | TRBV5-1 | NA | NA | TGCGCCAGCAGACTAATAAGGTCTCCTACCTACGAGCAGTACTTC | CASRLIRSPTYEQYF
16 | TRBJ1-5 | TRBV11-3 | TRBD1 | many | TGTGCCAGCAGCCCCAGACTGACAGGGGGCGTGCAGCCCCAGCATTTT | CASSPRLTGGVQPQHF
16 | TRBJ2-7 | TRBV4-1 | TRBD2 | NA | TGCGCCAGCAGCCCCCTAGCGGGAGGGCCTACCTACGAGCAGTACTTC | CASSPLAGGPTYEQYF
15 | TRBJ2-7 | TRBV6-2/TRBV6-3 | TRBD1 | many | TGTGCCAGCAGCCCCGGACAGGGGGCCTCCTACGAGCAGTACTTC | CASSPGQGASYEQYF
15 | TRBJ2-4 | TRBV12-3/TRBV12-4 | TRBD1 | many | TGTGCCAGCAGTCGACAGGGGCCCACGAGGAACATTCAGTACTTC | CASSRQGPTRNIQYF
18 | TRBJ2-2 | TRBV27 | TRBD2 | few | TGTGCCAGCAGTTTATCTCCCCTAGCGGGAGGGCGCACCGGGGAGCTGTTTTTT | CASSLSPLAGGRTGELFF
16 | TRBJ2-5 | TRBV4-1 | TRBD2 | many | TGCGCCAGCAGCCTCAGGGCTAGCGGACAACAAGAGACCCAGTACTTC | CASSLRASGQQETQYF